The 8 T cell receptor beta chains reported below all come from one sample, sequenced in a study of cytomegalovirus exposure and HLA in healthy donors. Both 60 Vbeta primers and 13 Jbeta primers went into the PCR. Produced via immunoSEQ multiplex PCR; TCRdb's table is partial and in-frame only. This table holds approximately 150,000 clones, roughly four fifths found once. What was sequenced was PBMCs. These receptor sequences come from a man aged 18 to 35 in good health and CMV-seropositive.

The V gene is TRBV9, the J gene TRBJ1-1, with a possible D match to TRBD1 (5 bases). The CDR3 consists of 16 residues. Trimming removed 4 bases at V and 1 base at J, with 17 bases between. Germline V gene sequence: CDR1 SGDLS, CDR2 YYNGEE. As DNA, the CDR3 is TGTGCCAGCAGCCATTCTGTGGGGCAGGGGAACACTGAAGCTTTCTTT. Translated, it gives CASSHSVGQGNTEAFF.

The chain has TRBV2 and TRBJ1-1, with TRBD1 matching over 7 bases. The V gene end was trimmed by 10 bases and the J gene end by 5 bases; junction bases not matched to a gene: 4. Germline loops: CDR1 SNHLY, CDR2 FYNNEI. The CDR3 has 11 amino acids. This CDR3 is CATRGGTEAFF. The CDR3 DNA sequence: TGTGCCACCAGGGGGGGGACTGAAGCTTTCTTT.

This sequence joins TRBV5-4 and TRBJ1-4; D not certain. The germline V gene has CDR1 SGHNT and CDR2 YYREEE (reference sequence). V lost 2 bases and J 8 bases, leaving 13 bases between the germline ends. This CDR3 spans 14 amino acids. CDR3 nucleotide sequence: TGTGCCAGCAGCTTTAACGCGGGCCGGGAAAAACTGTTTTTT. It translates to CASSFNAGREKLFF.

This sequence joins TRBV27 and TRBJ2-5; D may be TRBD2 (6 bases). Trimming stripped 1 base from V and 4 bases from J, with 22 bases between. The CDR3 runs 18 residues. Germline V gene data show CDR1 as MNHEY and CDR2 as SMNVEV (reference sequence). CDR3 region: CASSLYAAGRDVGETQYF. The CDR3 bases are TGTGCCAGCAGTTTATATGCGGCAGGGCGGGATGTTGGAGAGACCCAGTACTTC.

The chain joins TRBV29-1 to TRBJ2-2; D is undetermined. The CDR3 runs to 14 residues. Trimming cost V 0 bases and J 6 bases, with 11 bases left between them. CDR1 is SQVTM, CDR2 ANQGSEA, per germline. CDR3 sequence reads: CSVEERIEAGELFF. The CDR3 bases are TGCAGCGTTGAAGAAAGAATAGAGGCCGGGGAGCTGTTTTTT.

The genes are TRBV29-1 and TRBJ1-2; D ambiguous. The CDR3 consists of 11 residues. Trimming removed 3 bases at V and 8 bases at J, with 10 bases between. CDR1 is SQVTM and CDR2 is ANQGSEA in the germline V gene. The CDR3 sequence: CSVDHSKGYTF. CDR3 nucleotide sequence: TGCAGCGTTGACCACTCAAAAGGCTACACCTTC.

The rearrangement joins TRBV7-9 to TRBJ1-1, with D perhaps TRBD1 (5 bases). V lost 1 base and J 4 bases, leaving 13 bases between the germline ends. Germline CDR1 reads SEHNR; CDR2 reads FQNEAQ (reference sequence). The CDR3 sequence is 15 residues long. The CDR3 DNA reads as TGTGCCAGCAGCTTAGAGGAGGGGAGCGGCACTGAAGCTTTCTTT. It specifies CASSLEEGSGTEAFF.

The chain carries TRBV6-1 and TRBJ2-1; D is ambiguous. Looked up from germline, CDR1 is MNHNS and CDR2 is SASEGT. The CDR3 extends over 11 amino acids. V was pared by 10 bases and J by 7 bases, with 11 bases between. The CDR3 DNA follows: TGTGCCACCTTTGGCCCGAATGAGCAGTTCTTC. It encodes CATFGPNEQFF.